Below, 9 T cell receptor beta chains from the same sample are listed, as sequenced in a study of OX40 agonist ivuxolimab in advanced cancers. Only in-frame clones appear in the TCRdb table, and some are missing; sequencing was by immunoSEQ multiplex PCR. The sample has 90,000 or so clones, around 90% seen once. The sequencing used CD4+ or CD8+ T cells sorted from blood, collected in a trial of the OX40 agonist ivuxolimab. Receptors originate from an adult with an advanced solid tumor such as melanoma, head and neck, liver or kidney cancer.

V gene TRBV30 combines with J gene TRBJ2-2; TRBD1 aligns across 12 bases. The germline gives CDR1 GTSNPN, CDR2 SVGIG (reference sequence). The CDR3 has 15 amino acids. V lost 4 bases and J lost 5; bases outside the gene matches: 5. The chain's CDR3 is CAWKGQGAITGELFF. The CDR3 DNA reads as TGTGCCTGGAAGGGACAGGGGGCAATAACCGGGGAGCTGTTTTTT.

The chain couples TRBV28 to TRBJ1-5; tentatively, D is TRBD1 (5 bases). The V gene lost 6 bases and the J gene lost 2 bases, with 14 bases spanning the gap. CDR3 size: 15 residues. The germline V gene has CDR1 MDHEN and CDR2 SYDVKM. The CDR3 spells CASSPGLQGNQPQHF. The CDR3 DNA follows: TGTGCCAGCAGCCCAGGGTTACAGGGCAATCAGCCCCAGCATTTT.

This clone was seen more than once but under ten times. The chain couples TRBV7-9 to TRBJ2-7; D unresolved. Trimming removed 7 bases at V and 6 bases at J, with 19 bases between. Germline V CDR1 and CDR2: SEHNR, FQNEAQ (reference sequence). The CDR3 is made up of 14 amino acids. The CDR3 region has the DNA TGTGCCAGCACCCCTTCGTTGGGGAAGGGCGAGCAGTACTTC. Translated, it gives CASTPSLGKGEQYF.

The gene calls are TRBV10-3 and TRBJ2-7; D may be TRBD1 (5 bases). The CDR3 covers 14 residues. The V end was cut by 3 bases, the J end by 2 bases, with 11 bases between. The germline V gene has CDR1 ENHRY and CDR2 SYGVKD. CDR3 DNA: TGTGCCATCAGTGAACGCCAGGGAACCTACGAGCAGTACTTC. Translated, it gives CAISERQGTYEQYF.

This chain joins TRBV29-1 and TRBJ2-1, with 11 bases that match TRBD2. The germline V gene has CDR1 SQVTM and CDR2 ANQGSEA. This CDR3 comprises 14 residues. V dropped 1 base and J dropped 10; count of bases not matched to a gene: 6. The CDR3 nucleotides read TGCAGCGTTGAAGTCCTAGCGGGAGGTGGGGAGCAGTTCTTC. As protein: CSVEVLAGGGEQFF.

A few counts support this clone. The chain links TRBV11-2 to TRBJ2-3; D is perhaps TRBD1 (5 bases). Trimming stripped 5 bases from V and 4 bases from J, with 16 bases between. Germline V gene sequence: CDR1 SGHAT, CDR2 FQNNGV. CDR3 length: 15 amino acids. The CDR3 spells CASSPTGPPADTQYF. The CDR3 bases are TGTGCCAGCAGCCCTACAGGACCTCCTGCAGATACGCAGTATTTT.

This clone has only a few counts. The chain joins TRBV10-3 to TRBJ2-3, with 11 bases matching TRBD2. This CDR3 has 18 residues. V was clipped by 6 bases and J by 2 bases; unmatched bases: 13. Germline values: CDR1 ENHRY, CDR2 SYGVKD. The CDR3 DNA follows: TGTGCCATCAGAAATAGGGCGACTAGCGGGACTCCCACAGATACGCAGTATTTT. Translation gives CAIRNRATSGTPTDTQYF.

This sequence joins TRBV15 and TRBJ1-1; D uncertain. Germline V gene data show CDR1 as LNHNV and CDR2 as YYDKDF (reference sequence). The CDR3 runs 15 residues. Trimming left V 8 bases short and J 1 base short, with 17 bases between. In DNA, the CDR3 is TGTGCCACCGGCGGAGGGTCCTCGGGGAACACTGAAGCTTTCTTT. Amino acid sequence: CATGGGSSGNTEAFF.

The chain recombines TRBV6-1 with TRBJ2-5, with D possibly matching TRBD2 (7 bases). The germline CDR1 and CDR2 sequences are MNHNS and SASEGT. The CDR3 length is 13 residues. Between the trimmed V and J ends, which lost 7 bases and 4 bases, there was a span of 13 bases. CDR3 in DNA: TGTGCCAGCACCCGGGGGGCGAGAGAGACCCAGTACTTC. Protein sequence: CASTRGARETQYF.